Listed here are 16 T cell receptor beta chains from one sample, sequenced in a study of T cells after yellow fever vaccination. TCRdb passed the 5' RACE reads through MiXCR, listing each CDR3 protein once. Of hundreds of thousands of distinct CDR3 sequences listed, around a sixth are singletons. The sequenced sample was PBMCs, obtained before the yellow fever booster vaccination. These receptors were obtained from a man in his late teens or twenties who received the YFV17D yellow fever vaccine.

The CDR3 sequence: CASSLVGTHYNEQFF. CDR3 DNA: TGTGCCAGCAGCTTAGTAGGGACACATTACAATGAGCAGTTCTTC. J is TRBJ2-1 and V is TRBV7-2; weak D call: TRBD1 (6 bases). The germline CDR1 and CDR2 sequences are SGHTA and FQGNSA. The CDR3 has 15 amino acids. Trimming left V 1 base short and J 4 bases short, with 11 bases between.

DNA for the CDR3: TGCAGTGCTAGGGCTAGCGGGGGGGCTAGCACAGATACGCAGTATTTT. Its translation is CSARASGGASTDTQYF. V gene TRBV20-1 combines with J gene TRBJ2-3; 12 nucleotides line up with TRBD2. The CDR3 is 16 amino acids. V lost 3 bases, J lost 0 bases, and 4 bases stayed unmatched. CDR1 and CDR2 from the germline V gene are DFQATT and SNEGSKA (reference sequence).

The chain combines TRBV20-1 with TRBJ2-7; weak D call: TRBD2 (6 bases). Trimming removed 5 bases at V and 3 bases at J, with 35 bases between. The length of the CDR3 is 20 residues. Germline V gives CDR1 DFQATT, CDR2 SNEGSKA (reference sequence). This CDR3 reads CSAWSGLGPGGMRCHYEQYV. The DNA for the CDR3 is TGCAGTGCTTGGTCTGGCCTCGGCCCTGGCGGGATGCGTTGTCACTACGAGCAGTACGTC.

The chain links TRBV2 to TRBJ2-2; TRBD1 matches at 9 bases. The germline CDR1 and CDR2 sequences are SNHLY and FYNNEI. With 7 bases clipped from V and 5 bases from J, the junction kept 5 bases outside the gene matches. The CDR3 covers 14 residues. The CDR3 DNA follows: TGTGCCAGCATCCTCGGACAGGGGACCGGGGAGCTGTTTTTT. Its protein is CASILGQGTGELFF. Full variable domain (missing parts from reference TRBV2 and TRBJ2-2): EPEVTQTPSHQVTQMGQEVILRCVPISNHLYFYWYRQILGQKVEFLVSFYNNEISEKSEIFDDQFSVERPDGSNFTLKIRSTKLEDSAMYFCASILGQGTGELFFGEGSRLTVL.

The chain couples TRBV20-1 to TRBJ1-6, with a possible D match to TRBD1 (6 bases). This CDR3 has 16 amino acids. The germline V gene encodes CDR1 DFQATT and CDR2 SNEGSKA (reference sequence). V dropped 1 base and J dropped 2 bases, with 12 bases sitting between them. Here the CDR3 reads CSARGWGGPYNSPLHF. CDR3 nucleotide sequence: TGCAGTGCTAGAGGTTGGGGGGGGCCCTATAATTCACCCCTCCACTTT.

The rearrangement uses TRBV6-6 and TRBJ2-3; D is perhaps TRBD2 (7 bases). Germline V gene lookup returns CDR1 MNHNY and CDR2 SVGAGI (reference sequence). The V and J ends lost 2 bases and 2 bases respectively, with 17 bases between them. The CDR3 has 17 residues. CDR3 residues: CASSYRGGPENTDTQYF. The CDR3 DNA is TGTGCCAGCAGTTACCGCGGGGGCCCTGAAAACACAGATACGCAGTATTTT.

The chain uses TRBV12-3 or TRBV12-4 and TRBJ2-2, with a tentative D call TRBD2 (5 bases). CDR3 length: 14 residues. Trimming left V 5 bases short and J 5 bases short, with 12 bases between. The CDR3 spells CASSLSPGTGELFF. In nucleotides, the CDR3 is TGTGCCAGCAGTCTCAGTCCGGGAACCGGGGAGCTGTTTTTT.

This clonotype was seen only a few times. The chain couples TRBV12-3 or TRBV12-4 to TRBJ2-5; D possibly corresponds to TRBD1 (7 bases). V was clipped by 6 bases and J by 6 bases, with 17 bases between them. The CDR3 is 14 residues long. Here the CDR3 DNA reads TGTGCCAGCAGGCCGCAGGGGGGCGCGAAGACCCAGTACTTC. Amino acids: CASRPQGGAKTQYF.

This chain joins TRBV20-1 and TRBJ1-6, with D possibly being TRBD1 (5 bases). Germline CDR1 reads DFQATT; CDR2 reads SNEGSKA (reference sequence). Trimming pared 6 bases from V and 5 bases from J, leaving 14 bases between. The CDR3 totals 14 residues. CDR3 region: CSAPISGHNSPLHF. CDR3 DNA sequence: TGCAGTGCGCCGATATCAGGGCATAATTCACCCCTCCACTTT.

The chain joins TRBV20-1 to TRBJ2-3; D not certain. Germline loops: CDR1 DFQATT, CDR2 SNEGSKA (reference sequence). The CDR3 sequence is 16 residues long. The V end lost 1 base, the J end lost 0 bases, and 14 bases lay between the germline ends. The CDR3 DNA sequence: TGCAGTGCTAGAGCCCCCCAGGCCACTAGCACAGATACGCAGTATTTT. Translation: CSARAPQATSTDTQYF.

The chain is built from TRBV4-1 and TRBJ2-5; D unresolved. CDR1 is MGHRA and CDR2 is YSYEKL in the germline V gene. V lost 0 bases, J lost 2 bases, and 10 bases lay in between. The CDR3 extends over 15 amino acids. The CDR3 sequence is CASSQEARLQETQYF. DNA of the CDR3: TGCGCCAGCAGCCAAGAAGCCAGGCTTCAAGAGACCCAGTACTTC.

The rearrangement joins TRBV5-1 to TRBJ2-7; the match to TRBD1 covers 10 bases. Germline CDR1 is SGHRS and CDR2 is YFSETQ. The J segment lost 3 bases and the V segment lost 4 bases, leaving 7 bases of the junction unmatched. The CDR3 has 15 amino acids. DNA of the CDR3: TGCGCCAGCAGCCCCGGGACAGGGGATCTCTACGAGCAGTACTTC. Encoded protein: CASSPGTGDLYEQYF.

V usage is TRBV5-5 and J usage is TRBJ2-7, with D perhaps matching TRBD2 (6 bases). The CDR3 spans 15 residues. V was pared by 2 bases and J by 3 bases, with 15 bases between. Germline assignment: CDR1 SGHKS and CDR2 YYEKEE (reference sequence). Here the CDR3 reads CASSFHSGLDYEQYF. In nucleotides, the CDR3 is TGTGCCAGCAGCTTCCATTCGGGACTCGACTACGAGCAGTACTTC.

This clonotype appeared a few times. DNA of the CDR3: TGCAGCGTTGAACTCATGGATCTTTCCCGGGGGGTGACGACAGATACGCAGTATTTT. Protein: CSVELMDLSRGVTTDTQYF. The chain employs TRBV29-1 and TRBJ2-3; 7 bases are a match to TRBD2. Trimming took 2 bases from V and 3 from J; bases not matched to a gene: 20. CDR1 is SQVTM and CDR2 is ANQGSEA in the germline V gene. The CDR3 runs to 19 residues.

This clonotype was detected many times. The V call is TRBV11-2, the J call TRBJ2-3, with TRBD2 matching over 14 bases. V dropped 5 bases and J dropped 2; count of bases not matched to a gene: 3. Germline V gives CDR1 SGHAT, CDR2 FQNNGV. The CDR3 is 16 amino acids. In DNA form, the CDR3 reads TGTGCCAGCAGCCAGACTAGCGGGGGGGTCACAGATACGCAGTATTTT. Translated: CASSQTSGGVTDTQYF. Looking up the rest from reference TRBV11-2 and TRBJ2-3 gives the full variable domain: EAGVAQSPRYKIIEKRQSVAFWCNPISGHATLYWYQQILGQGPKLLIQFQNNGVVDDSQLPKDRFSAERLKGVDSTLKIQPAKLEDSAVYLCASSQTSGGVTDTQYFGPGTRLTVL.

This rearrangement joins TRBV6-2 or TRBV6-3 to TRBJ1-1, with no clear D. CDR1 and CDR2 (germline): MNHEY, SVGEGT. Trimming left V 3 bases short and J 6 bases short, with 11 bases between. The CDR3 is made up of 13 amino acids. CDR3 protein: CASSYSGSAEAFF. In DNA form, the CDR3 reads TGTGCCAGCAGTTATTCCGGGTCTGCTGAAGCTTTCTTT.